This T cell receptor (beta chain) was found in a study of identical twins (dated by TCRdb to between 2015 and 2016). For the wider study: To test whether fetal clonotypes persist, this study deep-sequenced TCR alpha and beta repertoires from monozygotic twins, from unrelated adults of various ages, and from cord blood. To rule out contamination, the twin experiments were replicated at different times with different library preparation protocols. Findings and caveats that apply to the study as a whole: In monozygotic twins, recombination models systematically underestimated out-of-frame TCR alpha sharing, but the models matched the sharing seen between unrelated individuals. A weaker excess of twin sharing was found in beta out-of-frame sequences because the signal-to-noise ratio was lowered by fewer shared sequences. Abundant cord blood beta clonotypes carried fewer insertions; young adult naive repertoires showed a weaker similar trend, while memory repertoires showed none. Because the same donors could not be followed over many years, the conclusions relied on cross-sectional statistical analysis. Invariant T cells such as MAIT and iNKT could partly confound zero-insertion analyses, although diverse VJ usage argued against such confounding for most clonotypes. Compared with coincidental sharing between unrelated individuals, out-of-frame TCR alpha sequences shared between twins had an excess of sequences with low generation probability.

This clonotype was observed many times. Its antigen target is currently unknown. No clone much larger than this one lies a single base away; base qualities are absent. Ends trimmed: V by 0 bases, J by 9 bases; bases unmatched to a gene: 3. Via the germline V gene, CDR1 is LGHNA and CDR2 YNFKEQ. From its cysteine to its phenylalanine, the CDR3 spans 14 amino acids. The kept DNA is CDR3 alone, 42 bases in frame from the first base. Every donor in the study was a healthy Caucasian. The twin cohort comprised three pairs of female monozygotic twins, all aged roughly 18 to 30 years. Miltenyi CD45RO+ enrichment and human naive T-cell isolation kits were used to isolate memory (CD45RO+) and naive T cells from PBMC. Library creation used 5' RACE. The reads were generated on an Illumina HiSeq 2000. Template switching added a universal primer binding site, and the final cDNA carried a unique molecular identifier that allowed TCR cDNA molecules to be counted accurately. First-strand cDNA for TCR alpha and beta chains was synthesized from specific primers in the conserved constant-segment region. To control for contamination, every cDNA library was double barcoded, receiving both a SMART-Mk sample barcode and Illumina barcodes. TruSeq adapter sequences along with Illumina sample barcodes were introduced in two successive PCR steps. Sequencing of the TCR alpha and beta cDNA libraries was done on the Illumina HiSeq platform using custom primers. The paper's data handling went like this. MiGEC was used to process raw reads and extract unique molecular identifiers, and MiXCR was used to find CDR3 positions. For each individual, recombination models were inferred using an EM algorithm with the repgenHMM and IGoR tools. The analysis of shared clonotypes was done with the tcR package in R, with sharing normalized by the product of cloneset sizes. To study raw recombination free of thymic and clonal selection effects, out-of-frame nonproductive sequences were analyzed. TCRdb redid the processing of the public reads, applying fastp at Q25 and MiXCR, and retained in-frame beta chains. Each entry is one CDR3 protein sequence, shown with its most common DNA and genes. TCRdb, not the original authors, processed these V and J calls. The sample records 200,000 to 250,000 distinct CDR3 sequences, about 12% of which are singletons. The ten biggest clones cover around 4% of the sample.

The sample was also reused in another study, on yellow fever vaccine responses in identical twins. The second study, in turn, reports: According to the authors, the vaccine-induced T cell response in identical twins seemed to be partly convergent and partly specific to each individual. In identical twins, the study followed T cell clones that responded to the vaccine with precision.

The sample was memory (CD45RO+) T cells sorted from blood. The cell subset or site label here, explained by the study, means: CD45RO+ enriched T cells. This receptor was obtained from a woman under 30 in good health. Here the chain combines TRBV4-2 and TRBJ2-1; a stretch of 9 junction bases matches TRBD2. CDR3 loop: CASSQDAGGGEQFF. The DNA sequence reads TGTGCCAGCAGCCAAGATGCGGGGGGGGGTGAGCAGTTCTTC.